This TCR beta chain was identified during a study of cytomegalovirus exposure and HLA in healthy donors. The PCR contained 60 Vbeta and 13 Jbeta primers. The repertoire was sequenced with immunoSEQ multiplex PCR; TCRdb's copy has only in-frame clones and lacks some. This sample has some 140,000 clones, with 65% to 80% found just once. This clone was recorded a few times. Germline V CDR1 and CDR2: SGHRS, YFSETQ. This CDR3 has 15 amino acids. V dropped 3 bases and J dropped 8; count of bases not matched to a gene: 13. The sequence was obtained from a woman aged 18-29 years in good health and CMV-seronegative. Sequencing was done on a sample of PBMCs. The chain carries TRBV5-1 and TRBJ1-2, with 7 bases identical to TRBD1. The CDR3 DNA sequence: TGCGCCAGCAGCTCACCGGGACAGATTCGCGGGGGCTACACCTTC. Its protein is CASSSPGQIRGGYTF. The full variable domain, in which reference TRBV5-1 and TRBJ1-2 provide the parts outside the CDR3, is KAGVTQTPRYLIKTRGQQVTLSCSPISGHRSVSWYQQTPGQGLQFLFEYFSETQRNKGNFPGRFSGRQFSNSRSEMNVSTLELGDSALYLCASSSPGQIRGGYTFGSGTRLTVV.